This is a list of T cell receptor beta chains from one sample in a study of identical twins. TCRdb reanalysed the 5' RACE reads using MiXCR and keeps one entry per CDR3 protein. The data show 650,000 to 800,000 distinct CDR3 sequences, less than 10% seen once. This same sample was also taken into another study, of yellow fever vaccine responses in identical twins.

The specimen sequenced was PBMCs. The source of these receptors is a woman younger than 30 in good health. Both conserved end residues are part of each CDR3. The order of the fields is CDR3 protein, CDR3 DNA, J gene, D gene, V gene, clone size, CDR3 length. D genes are given only for firm matches. The size field is filled for only some rows; it gives once, few, many or a size class.

CASSPGVSRGEQYF,TGTGCCAGCAGTCCAGGCGTTTCCAGGGGCGAGCAGTACTTC,TRBJ2-7,.,TRBV27,few,14
CASSLELRTDTQYF,TGTGCCAGCAGCTTAGAGCTGCGCACAGATACGCAGTATTTT,TRBJ2-3,.,TRBV7-2,few,14
CATSLRGRDPYNEQFF,TGTGCCACCAGCCTCCGGGGGAGGGACCCCTACAATGAGCAGTTCTTC,TRBJ2-1,TRBD2,TRBV15,few,16
CSAPPRRVERAGSSYEQYF,TGCAGTGCTCCCCCCCGGCGGGTCGAGCGGGCAGGGAGCTCCTACGAGCAGTACTTC,TRBJ2-7,.,TRBV20-1,once,19
CSARRGAGTATSPSFTDTQYF,TGCAGTGCTAGGAGGGGGGCGGGGACAGCGACTAGTCCTTCATTTACAGATACGCAGTATTTT,TRBJ2-3,.,TRBV20-1,few,21
CASSQAGLAGIIGGEQYF,TGCGCCAGCAGCCAAGCGGGACTAGCGGGAATAATAGGAGGGGAGCAGTACTTC,TRBJ2-7,TRBD2,TRBV5-1,few,18
CASSQDRLVREKLFF,TGCGCCAGCAGCCAAGATCGGCTCGTGCGGGAAAAACTGTTTTTT,TRBJ1-4,.,TRBV4-3,.,15
CSAIQGGDNEQFF,TGCAGTGCTATACAGGGGGGAGACAATGAGCAGTTCTTC,TRBJ2-1,TRBD1,TRBV20-1,few,13
CSARDGWGRGDYGYTF,TGCAGTGCTAGAGATGGCTGGGGGCGCGGTGACTATGGCTACACCTTC,TRBJ1-2,.,TRBV20-1,.,16
CASSQVRGQGYEQYF,TGTGCCAGCAGCCAAGTTCGCGGGCAGGGCTACGAGCAGTACTTC,TRBJ2-7,.,TRBV3-1,few,15
CASSYPGTAYEQYF,TGTGCCAGCAGTTACCCTGGGACAGCCTACGAGCAGTACTTC,TRBJ2-7,TRBD1,TRBV6-2/TRBV6-3,few,14
CSVEDGIQGEQFF,TGCAGCGTTGAAGATGGGATACAGGGAGAGCAGTTCTTC,TRBJ2-1,.,TRBV29-1,many,13
CASSGLAGGSTDTQYF,TGTGCCAGCAGTGGACTAGCGGGGGGGTCCACAGATACGCAGTATTTT,TRBJ2-3,TRBD2,TRBV6-4,few,16
CSVELLSYEQYF,TGCAGCGTTGAATTGCTGTCCTACGAGCAGTACTTC,TRBJ2-7,.,TRBV29-1,few,12
CASSLVSSGSINEQFF,TGTGCCAGCAGCTTAGTTTCTAGCGGGAGTATCAATGAGCAGTTCTTC,TRBJ2-1,TRBD2,TRBV7-8,.,16
CASSQDKGLAGGEQFF,TGCGCCAGCAGCCAAGACAAGGGACTAGCGGGAGGTGAGCAGTTCTTC,TRBJ2-1,TRBD2,TRBV4-3,many,16
CASSYSRVPYEQYF,TGTGCCAGCAGTTACTCGCGGGTACCCTACGAGCAGTACTTC,TRBJ2-7,.,TRBV6-5,few,14
CASSLTPLAEPYEQYF,TGTGCCAGCAGCTTAACCCCACTAGCGGAGCCCTACGAGCAGTACTTC,TRBJ2-7,TRBD2,TRBV7-2,.,16
CASSQRGQASGDTQYF,TGCGCCAGCAGCCAGAGAGGACAGGCCTCAGGAGATACGCAGTATTTT,TRBJ2-3,TRBD1,TRBV4-3,few,16
CASSLRTKDQETQYF,TGTGCCAGCAGCTTAAGGACTAAGGACCAAGAGACCCAGTACTTC,TRBJ2-5,.,TRBV7-9,.,15
CASRHAGNYGYTF,TGTGCCAGCAGACATGCGGGCAACTATGGCTACACCTTC,TRBJ1-2,.,TRBV27,.,13
CASIPGLAGGDEQFF,TGTGCCAGCATTCCGGGACTAGCGGGGGGAGATGAGCAGTTCTTC,TRBJ2-1,TRBD2,TRBV2,few,15
CASRRLAREFF,TGTGCCAGCAGGCGCCTAGCGAGGGAGTTCTTC,TRBJ2-1,.,TRBV6-5,many,11
CSASTGTNTEAFF,TGCAGCGCGTCGACAGGGACGAACACTGAAGCTTTCTTT,TRBJ1-1,TRBD1,TRBV29-1,.,13
CASSPAASGSSEQYF,TGTGCCAGCAGCCCGGCGGCTAGCGGGAGTTCCGAGCAGTACTTC,TRBJ2-7,TRBD2,TRBV9,few,15
CASSFSGTSNEQFF,TGTGCCAGCAGTTTCTCCGGGACTTCCAATGAGCAGTTCTTC,TRBJ2-1,.,TRBV28,few,14
CASSPSSSYNSPLHF,TGTGCCAGCTCACCTTCGAGCTCCTATAATTCACCCCTCCACTTT,TRBJ1-6,.,TRBV18,.,15
CASSRGAPNYNEQFF,TGTGCCAGCAGCAGGGGGGCCCCTAATTACAATGAGCAGTTCTTC,TRBJ2-1,.,TRBV6-2/TRBV6-3,few,15
CASRVDRSSYNEQFF,TGTGCCAGTCGGGTGGACCGGAGCTCCTACAATGAGCAGTTCTTC,TRBJ2-1,.,TRBV2,many,15
CASSFNRRAHNEQFF,TGTGCCAGCAGCTTTAATAGGAGGGCGCACAATGAGCAGTTCTTC,TRBJ2-1,.,TRBV11-2,.,15
CATSDPGTGSVEQFF,TGTGCCACCAGTGACCCCGGGACAGGGTCTGTTGAGCAGTTCTTC,TRBJ2-1,TRBD1,TRBV24-1,few,15
CSARDSGRVNYEQYF,TGCAGTGCTAGAGATTCAGGCAGGGTTAATTACGAGCAGTACTTC,TRBJ2-7,.,TRBV20-1,few,15
CASSYGSGGSGVSTDTQYF,TGTGCCAGCAGCTACGGTAGCGGTGGCTCAGGGGTTAGCACAGATACGCAGTATTTT,TRBJ2-3,.,TRBV11-1,many,19
CASSQEAPASGYQETQYF,TGCGCCAGCAGCCAAGAGGCCCCGGCTAGCGGCTACCAAGAGACCCAGTACTTC,TRBJ2-5,TRBD2,TRBV4-3,.,18
CSVRGGANVLTF,TGCAGCGTGAGGGGGGGGGCCAACGTCCTGACTTTC,TRBJ2-6,.,TRBV29-1,.,12
CASSSKLAGGIYNEQFF,TGTGCCAGCAGCTCCAAACTAGCGGGAGGGATCTACAATGAGCAGTTCTTC,TRBJ2-1,TRBD2,TRBV7-9,few,17
CASNPTGWSNQPQHF,TGTGCCAGCAACCCGACAGGGTGGAGCAATCAGCCCCAGCATTTT,TRBJ1-5,TRBD1,TRBV7-2,.,15
CASSPPTSGANVLTF,TGTGCCAGCAGCCCTCCTACGTCTGGGGCCAACGTCCTGACTTTC,TRBJ2-6,.,TRBV7-2,once,15
CASSLGQGLAGTGELFF,TGTGCCAGCAGCTTAGGACAAGGGCTAGCGGGGACCGGGGAGCTGTTTTTT,TRBJ2-2,TRBD2,TRBV7-8,few,17
CASITGTGKKYEQYF,TGTGCCAGCATTACCGGGACAGGGAAGAAGTACGAGCAGTACTTC,TRBJ2-7,TRBD1,TRBV6-5,few,15
CASSGGTPVGYNEQFF,TGTGCCAGCAGTGGGGGGACCCCCGTTGGCTACAATGAGCAGTTCTTC,TRBJ2-1,.,TRBV27,.,16
CASSFSREQYF,TGTGCCAGCAGTTTCAGTCGCGAGCAGTACTTC,TRBJ2-7,.,TRBV28,.,11
CASSPGQETQYF,TGTGCCAGCAGTCCCGGCCAAGAGACCCAGTACTTC,TRBJ2-5,.,TRBV6-5,many,12
CASSFRRALAKNIQYF,TGTGCCAGCAGTTTCCGACGGGCGCTAGCCAAAAACATTCAGTACTTC,TRBJ2-4,.,TRBV28,.,16
CASSRGQGYDNQPQHF,TGTGCCAGCAGCCGCGGACAGGGGTATGACAATCAGCCCCAGCATTTT,TRBJ1-5,TRBD1,TRBV12-3/TRBV12-4,.,16
CASSLDRGGRYEQYF,TGTGCCAGCAGCTTAGACCGGGGGGGACGCTACGAGCAGTACTTC,TRBJ2-7,TRBD2,TRBV7-2,few,15
CSASWGPTDTQYF,TGCAGTGCTAGCTGGGGTCCCACAGATACGCAGTATTTT,TRBJ2-3,.,TRBV20-1,many,13
CASSTTDRGYEQYF,TGCGCCAGCAGTACAACCGACAGGGGCTACGAGCAGTACTTC,TRBJ2-7,TRBD1,TRBV5-1,many,14
CSAGPSGGVAYEQYF,TGCAGTGCTGGACCTAGCGGGGGGGTTGCCTACGAGCAGTACTTC,TRBJ2-7,TRBD2,TRBV20-1,few,15
CASSLVAGLYEQYF,TGTGCCAGCAGCTTAGTCGCGGGACTCTACGAGCAGTACTTC,TRBJ2-7,.,TRBV7-2,many,14
CASSLTGQNNEKLFF,TGTGCCAGCAGTTTGACGGGACAGAATAATGAAAAACTGTTTTTT,TRBJ1-4,TRBD1,TRBV6-5,few,15
CASSLGSGGGTYEQYF,TGTGCCAGCTCACTAGGGTCTGGCGGGGGCACCTACGAGCAGTACTTC,TRBJ2-7,.,TRBV18,few,16
CATNAGPTGELFF,TGTGCCACCAACGCAGGGCCAACCGGGGAGCTGTTTTTT,TRBJ2-2,.,TRBV24-1,many,13
CASSPYGRGELFF,TGTGCCAGCAGTCCATACGGACGGGGGGAGCTGTTTTTT,TRBJ2-2,.,TRBV28,.,13
CSVEKVEQYF,TGCAGCGTTGAAAAGGTTGAGCAGTACTTC,TRBJ2-7,.,TRBV29-1,.,10
CASRDNADYLGYTF,TGTGCCAGCCGGGATAATGCCGATTATTTAGGCTACACCTTC,TRBJ1-2,.,TRBV6-1,many,14
CAIYSGKGESSPLHF,TGTGCCATCTACTCCGGGAAAGGGGAATCTTCACCCCTCCACTTT,TRBJ1-6,.,TRBV28,.,15
CASVADSTDTQYF,TGTGCCAGCGTAGCCGATAGCACAGATACGCAGTATTTT,TRBJ2-3,.,TRBV6-6,.,13
CASSLDRRNEQFF,TGTGCCAGCAGTTTGGACAGGAGGAATGAGCAGTTCTTC,TRBJ2-1,TRBD1,TRBV28,many,13
CASSAGYQGGRAYEQYF,TGCGCCAGCAGCGCAGGGTACCAGGGAGGAAGGGCCTACGAGCAGTACTTC,TRBJ2-7,.,TRBV5-1,many,17